The next 17 T cell receptor beta chains were all read from a single sample in a study of T cell clonotyping in hematopoietic cell transplantation. Some clones are missing from TCRdb's copy, which holds only in-frame ones; the method was immunoSEQ multiplex PCR. The sample yields fewer than 3,500 clones, approximately 60% seen once. This material consisted of peripheral blood mononuclear cells, taken 30 days after allogeneic stem cell transplant. The receptors originated from a female patient between 30 and 45 years old who had an allogeneic stem cell transplant, so T cells may come from the graft donor. Some clones in this sample may be carry-over from other donors' samples.

The J gene is TRBJ1-2, the V gene TRBV10-2; D is perhaps TRBD1 (5 bases). This CDR3 is built from 12 residues. Trimming cost V 2 bases and J 8 bases, with 9 bases left between them. CDR1 is WSHSY and CDR2 is SAAADI in the germline V gene. This CDR3 is CASSEGGGGYTF. The CDR3 DNA is TGCGCCAGCAGTGAGGGGGGTGGAGGCTACACCTTC.

The J gene is TRBJ2-7, the V gene TRBV2, with 10 bases matching TRBD2. The V gene end was trimmed by 0 bases and the J gene end by 5 bases; junction bases not matched to a gene: 10. This CDR3 spans 17 amino acids. Looked up from germline, CDR1 is SNHLY and CDR2 is FYNNEI. The DNA for the CDR3 is TGTGCCAGCAGTGAAGCCACCCTAAGCGGGGGGGTGGACGAGCAGTACTTC. Its translation is CASSEATLSGGVDEQYF.

A few counts support this clone. Here the CDR3 DNA reads TGTGCCAGCAGTGAAAAGGTGGCGGGGGGGCTGAATGAGCAGTTCTTC. Translation gives CASSEKVAGGLNEQFF. The chain recombines TRBV2 with TRBJ2-1, with 9 bases aligning to TRBD2. Trimming removed 2 bases from V and 7 bases from J; junction bases left unmatched: 9. The CDR3 consists of 16 residues. The germline gives CDR1 SNHLY, CDR2 FYNNEI.

This clone was counted only a few times. This chain links TRBV9 with TRBJ1-6; tentative D call: TRBD1 (5 bases). The length of the CDR3 is 14 residues. Germline V gene lookup returns CDR1 SGDLS and CDR2 YYNGEE. The ends were cut back, 4 bases at V and 8 bases at J, with 13 bases in the middle. The CDR3: CASSKRVGDSPLHF. CDR3 sequence (DNA): TGTGCCAGCAGCAAGAGGGTAGGGGATTCACCCCTCCACTTT.

The rearrangement links TRBV23-1 to TRBJ1-6, with 10 nucleotides matching TRBD1. TRBV23-1 is marked as an open reading frame, function uncertain. The CDR3 runs to 15 residues. J was trimmed by 9 bases and V by 7 bases; bases with no gene match: 9. CDR3 in amino acids: CASTAGQGGASPLHF. As DNA, the CDR3 is TGCGCCAGCACCGCTGGACAGGGGGGAGCTTCACCCCTCCACTTT.

The chain uses TRBV5-4 and TRBJ2-5; tentative D call: TRBD2 (6 bases). Trimming stripped 0 bases from V and 0 bases from J, with 15 bases between. The CDR3 is 17 amino acids. Per germline, CDR1 SGHNT and CDR2 YYREEE (reference sequence). The CDR3: CASSLDFSPGDQETQYF. The CDR3 coding sequence is TGTGCCAGCAGCTTGGACTTCAGCCCGGGGGACCAAGAGACCCAGTACTTC.

This clone is labeled as large. The V gene is TRBV7-2, the J gene TRBJ1-5, with a tentative D call TRBD1 (6 bases). This CDR3 comprises 15 residues. V was pared by 5 bases and J by 7 bases, with 18 bases between. In germline, CDR1 is SGHTA, CDR2 FQGNSA. The CDR3 sequence: CASSTTRQVPQPQHF. CDR3 DNA: TGTGCCAGCAGCACGACCCGACAGGTCCCCCAGCCCCAGCATTTT.

The J gene is TRBJ2-3, the V gene TRBV29-1, with 7 bases identical to TRBD1. CDR3 size: 18 residues. Losses at the gene ends were 0 bases for V and 7 bases for J; bases not matched to a gene: 19. Germline V lookup: CDR1 SQVTM, CDR2 ANQGSEA. CDR3 loop: CSVEERGRDSEWRNTQYF. The DNA for the CDR3 is TGCAGCGTTGAAGAACGGGGCCGGGACAGTGAGTGGAGAAATACGCAGTATTTT.

This clone was seen a few times. The V and J genes are TRBV19 and TRBJ1-4, with a possible D match to TRBD1 (6 bases). This CDR3 is 14 amino acids long. Germline V gene data show CDR1 as LNHDA and CDR2 as SQIVND (reference sequence). V was trimmed by 6 bases and J by 8 bases, leaving 16 bases between them. As DNA, the CDR3 is TGTGCCAGTAGCGCCAGGGGATGGGGAGAAAAACTGTTTTTT. Translation gives CASSARGWGEKLFF.

This clone was seen a handful of times. The genes are TRBV25-1 and TRBJ2-4, with D perhaps matching TRBD2 (5 bases). The CDR3 is 14 amino acids. The ends were cut back, 8 bases at V and 2 bases at J, with 13 bases in the middle. CDR1 and CDR2 from the germline V gene are MGHDK and SYGVNS. The CDR3 coding sequence is TGTGCCAGCCTCGAAAGCGGATCCAAAAACATTCAGTACTTC. Protein product: CASLESGSKNIQYF.

The V call is TRBV29-1, the J call TRBJ2-7; 8 bases are shared with TRBD1. Germline V gives CDR1 SQVTM, CDR2 ANQGSEA. The trim removed 6 bases at V and 2 bases at J, leaving 12 bases unmatched. CDR3 size: 15 residues. CDR3: CSVVRTGRTAYEQYF. The DNA of the CDR3 is TGCAGCGTGGTAAGGACAGGGAGAACCGCCTACGAGCAGTACTTC.

The chain links TRBV7-9 to TRBJ1-1, with a weak D call TRBD1 (5 bases). The CDR3 loop spans 18 amino acids. Germline V lookup: CDR1 SEHNR, CDR2 FQNEAQ (reference sequence). V lost 1 base to trimming and J lost 1 base, with 19 bases between them. The CDR3 reads CASSLGAISGGSNTEAFF. CDR3 nucleotides: TGTGCCAGCAGCTTAGGGGCCATAAGCGGGGGATCGAACACTGAAGCTTTCTTT.

This clone was counted a few times. This chain connects TRBV14 to TRBJ1-3; 9 bases fit TRBD1. The junction had 5 bases not matched to a gene; V was cut back by 3 bases and J by 2 bases. Germline assignment: CDR1 SGHDN and CDR2 FVKESK. The CDR3 extends over 16 amino acids. CDR3 nucleotide sequence: TGTGCCAGCAGCCACTTGGACAGGGGAACTGGAAACACCATATATTTT. Protein sequence: CASSHLDRGTGNTIYF.

The V and J genes are TRBV13 and TRBJ2-3; no firm D call. V lost 4 bases and J lost 1, with 3 bases in between. This CDR3 has 12 amino acids. Germline assignment: CDR1 PRHDT and CDR2 FYEKMQ (reference sequence). The CDR3 here is CASSSGTDTQYF. In DNA form, the CDR3 reads TGTGCCAGCAGCTCCGGCACAGATACGCAGTATTTT.

The V and J genes are TRBV6-1 and TRBJ1-3; D may be TRBD1 (6 bases). Germline V gene sequence: CDR1 MNHNS, CDR2 SASEGT. V was cut by 2 bases and J by 4 bases, with 12 bases left in between. The CDR3 totals 15 residues. The DNA for the CDR3 is TGTGCCAGCAGTGAACAGGGGCGCGGGGGAAACACCATATATTTT. It codes for CASSEQGRGGNTIYF.

This chain connects TRBV29-1 to TRBJ1-1; D not resolved. Germline V gives CDR1 SQVTM, CDR2 ANQGSEA. V lost 7 bases and J lost 5, with 8 bases in between. There are 10 residues in the CDR3. For the CDR3, the DNA is TGCAGCGCCCGAAGGACTGAAGCTTTCTTT. It yields the protein CSARRTEAFF.

CDR3 loop: CSVVGQQNTEAFF. CDR3 DNA sequence: TGCAGCGTTGTGGGACAGCAAAACACTGAAGCTTTCTTT. This chain links TRBV29-1 with TRBJ1-1, with TRBD1 identical over 7 bases. Germline lookup yields CDR1 SQVTM and CDR2 ANQGSEA. This CDR3 spans 13 amino acids. J was trimmed by 2 bases and V by 4 bases; bases with no gene match: 4.